A selection of T cell receptor beta chains follows, all from one sample in a study of blood T cell repertoires in COVID-19. TCRdb's copy holds only in-frame clones and misses some; the assay was immunoSEQ multiplex PCR. The sample records some 170,000 clones, around four fifths being singletons. Sequencing used peripheral blood. The source is a man in his 70s with acute or convalescent COVID-19. Both conserved end residues are part of each CDR3. The order of the fields is clone size, V gene, J gene, D gene, CDR3 DNA, CDR3 protein. The D gene is left open where the match is weak. Only part of the rows carry a size: once, few, many, or a class if the clone is expanded.

abundance: few
v_gene: TRBV7-3
j_gene: TRBJ2-1
d_gene: NA
CDR3nt: TGTGCCAGCAGCCCTACCGGAGATGAGCAGTTCTTC
CDR3aa: CASSPTGDEQFF

abundance: NA
v_gene: TRBV19
j_gene: TRBJ2-1
d_gene: NA
CDR3nt: TGTGCCAGTAGTATTGCTTCAGCCTACAATGAGCAGTTCTTC
CDR3aa: CASSIASAYNEQFF

abundance: NA
v_gene: TRBV14
j_gene: TRBJ2-3
d_gene: TRBD1
CDR3nt: TGTGCCAGCAGCCACCTTACTCCGGGACAGGTTTCAGATACGCAGTATTTT
CDR3aa: CASSHLTPGQVSDTQYF

abundance: NA
v_gene: TRBV5-4
j_gene: TRBJ1-2
d_gene: NA
CDR3nt: TGTGCCAGCAGCTTGGAGAGAGTGAGGGGTGCCGGGGGGGCTAACTATGGCTACACCTTC
CDR3aa: CASSLERVRGAGGANYGYTF

abundance: few
v_gene: TRBV6-5
j_gene: TRBJ1-5
d_gene: NA
CDR3nt: TGTGCCAGCAGTTACTCGTCGGGGGTTGGCAATCAGCCCCAGCATTTT
CDR3aa: CASSYSSGVGNQPQHF

abundance: NA
v_gene: TRBV9
j_gene: TRBJ2-3
d_gene: TRBD2
CDR3nt: TGTGCCAGCAGCGTAGGGGGGGGGACCCGCACAGATACGCAGTATTTT
CDR3aa: CASSVGGGTRTDTQYF

abundance: few
v_gene: TRBV5-1
j_gene: TRBJ2-7
d_gene: TRBD2
CDR3nt: TGCGCCAGCAGCACCGGACTAGCGGGGTTCTACGAGCAGTACTTC
CDR3aa: CASSTGLAGFYEQYF

abundance: NA
v_gene: TRBV27
j_gene: TRBJ2-1
d_gene: NA
CDR3nt: TGTGCCAGCAATAAGAACGGGGGCTACAATGAGCAGTTCTTC
CDR3aa: CASNKNGGYNEQFF

abundance: few
v_gene: TRBV14
j_gene: TRBJ1-1
d_gene: NA
CDR3nt: TGTGCCAGCAGCCACTCAGGGGAAGCTTTCTTT
CDR3aa: CASSHSGEAFF

abundance: NA
v_gene: TRBV3-1/TRBV3-2
j_gene: TRBJ1-2
d_gene: NA
CDR3nt: TGTGCCAGCAGCCACAGCTGGGGGGGCGAAAGGAATGGCTACACCTTC
CDR3aa: CASSHSWGGERNGYTF

abundance: many
v_gene: TRBV9
j_gene: TRBJ2-1
d_gene: TRBD2
CDR3nt: TGTGCCAGCAGCCCACCTAGCGGGAGGGCCCTAATGGGTCTGTTCTTC
CDR3aa: CASSPPSGRALMGLFF

abundance: few
v_gene: TRBV11-2
j_gene: TRBJ2-2
d_gene: TRBD2
CDR3nt: TGTGCCAGCCACCGGACTAGCGACACCGGGGAGCTGTTTTTT
CDR3aa: CASHRTSDTGELFF

abundance: once
v_gene: TRBV2
j_gene: TRBJ1-2
d_gene: TRBD1
CDR3nt: TGTGCCAGCAGTGGGACAGGGTTCAGTTATGGCTACACCTTC
CDR3aa: CASSGTGFSYGYTF

abundance: NA
v_gene: TRBV28
j_gene: TRBJ1-1
d_gene: TRBD1
CDR3nt: TGTGCCAGCAGTTTATCGGACAGGGGTACTGAAGCTTTCTTT
CDR3aa: CASSLSDRGTEAFF

abundance: NA
v_gene: TRBV27
j_gene: TRBJ1-2
d_gene: NA
CDR3nt: TGTGCCAGCAGTGAACAGGGAACGGGTGGCTACACCTTC
CDR3aa: CASSEQGTGGYTF

abundance: few
v_gene: TRBV19
j_gene: TRBJ2-7
d_gene: NA
CDR3nt: TGTGCCAGTAGTGCAGGGTTCTACGAGCAGTACTTC
CDR3aa: CASSAGFYEQYF

abundance: NA
v_gene: TRBV4-2
j_gene: TRBJ2-3
d_gene: NA
CDR3nt: TGTGCCAGCGGCCCTCAGGTGTTCTCCGATACGCAGTATTTT
CDR3aa: CASGPQVFSDTQYF

abundance: NA
v_gene: TRBV28
j_gene: TRBJ1-4
d_gene: TRBD1
CDR3nt: TGTGCCAGCAGTAAATTACCGGGACAGGGTGCTAAACTGTTTTTT
CDR3aa: CASSKLPGQGAKLFF

abundance: NA
v_gene: TRBV19
j_gene: TRBJ2-5
d_gene: TRBD1
CDR3nt: TGTGCCAGTGGGGGACAGGGCCTGGGAGAGACCCAGTACTTC
CDR3aa: CASGGQGLGETQYF

abundance: NA
v_gene: TRBV2
j_gene: TRBJ2-5
d_gene: TRBD2
CDR3nt: TGTGCCAGCAGTCCCCGTGGGACTAGCGGGAGTTCGGAGACCCAGTACTTC
CDR3aa: CASSPRGTSGSSETQYF

abundance: NA
v_gene: TRBV2
j_gene: TRBJ2-5
d_gene: TRBD2
CDR3nt: TGTGCCAGCAGTCTTGTAGCGGGGGGTGAGACCCAGTACTTC
CDR3aa: CASSLVAGGETQYF

abundance: NA
v_gene: TRBV24-1
j_gene: TRBJ2-2
d_gene: TRBD2
CDR3nt: TGTGCCACCAGTGATTTACAACGAGCGGGAAACACCGGGGAGCTGTTTTTT
CDR3aa: CATSDLQRAGNTGELFF

abundance: NA
v_gene: TRBV6-5
j_gene: TRBJ1-4
d_gene: NA
CDR3nt: TGTGCCAGCAGTTACTCGGGCAGGGTTGGGAATGAAAAACTGTTTTTT
CDR3aa: CASSYSGRVGNEKLFF

abundance: few
v_gene: TRBV11-2
j_gene: TRBJ2-3
d_gene: TRBD2
CDR3nt: TGTGCCAGCCGCTCGGGACTAGCGAACACAGATACGCAGTATTTT
CDR3aa: CASRSGLANTDTQYF

abundance: NA
v_gene: TRBV11-1
j_gene: TRBJ1-1
d_gene: NA
CDR3nt: TGTGCCAGCAGCAGAACAGGGAGCACTGAAGCTTTCTTT
CDR3aa: CASSRTGSTEAFF

abundance: few
v_gene: TRBV5-5
j_gene: TRBJ2-2
d_gene: TRBD2
CDR3nt: TGTGCCAGCAGCCCCAGGGCACTAGCGGGAAACACCGGGGAGCTGTTTTTT
CDR3aa: CASSPRALAGNTGELFF

abundance: NA
v_gene: TRBV18
j_gene: TRBJ1-4
d_gene: NA
CDR3nt: TGTGCCAGCTCCCGCGGGGGAACTAATGAAAAACTGTTTTTT
CDR3aa: CASSRGGTNEKLFF

abundance: NA
v_gene: TRBV28
j_gene: TRBJ1-4
d_gene: TRBD1
CDR3nt: TGTGCCAGCACCCTTAGAGGGACAGGGGGCGTCCGGCGGGAAAAACTGTTTTTT
CDR3aa: CASTLRGTGGVRREKLFF

abundance: NA
v_gene: TRBV28
j_gene: TRBJ1-1
d_gene: NA
CDR3nt: TGTGCCAGCAGTTTATCAGGGTTTGAAGCTTTCTTT
CDR3aa: CASSLSGFEAFF

abundance: NA
v_gene: TRBV19
j_gene: TRBJ2-7
d_gene: TRBD2
CDR3nt: TGTGCCAGTAGTATGTTAGCGGGAGGGGACGCCTACGAGCAGTACTTC
CDR3aa: CASSMLAGGDAYEQYF

abundance: many
v_gene: TRBV2
j_gene: TRBJ2-1
d_gene: TRBD1
CDR3nt: TGTGCCAGCAGTGAGACACGGGACAGGGGGTTCTTC
CDR3aa: CASSETRDRGFF

abundance: NA
v_gene: TRBV7-2
j_gene: TRBJ2-7
d_gene: NA
CDR3nt: TGTGCCAGCAGCTTAGAGAGGGCCGAGCAGTACTTC
CDR3aa: CASSLERAEQYF

abundance: NA
v_gene: TRBV4-1
j_gene: TRBJ2-3
d_gene: NA
CDR3nt: TGCGCCAGCAGCCCTCGGATGCTAGAGGATACGCAGTATTTT
CDR3aa: CASSPRMLEDTQYF

abundance: many
v_gene: TRBV24-1
j_gene: TRBJ2-2
d_gene: NA
CDR3nt: TGTGCCACCAGTAGAGGGGGTGCGAACACCGGGGAGCTGTTTTTT
CDR3aa: CATSRGGANTGELFF

abundance: NA
v_gene: TRBV18
j_gene: TRBJ1-4
d_gene: NA
CDR3nt: TGTGCCAGCTCACCCTCCGGGACTCATAATGAAAAACTGTTTTTT
CDR3aa: CASSPSGTHNEKLFF

abundance: NA
v_gene: TRBV5-4
j_gene: TRBJ1-2
d_gene: TRBD1
CDR3nt: TGTGCCAGCAGCTTGGACCCGCGACAGGGAGTTTTTGGCTACACCTTC
CDR3aa: CASSLDPRQGVFGYTF

abundance: NA
v_gene: TRBV5-1
j_gene: TRBJ2-1
d_gene: NA
CDR3nt: TGCGCCAGCAGAAATACAGGGAATTCCTACAATGAGCAGTTCTTC
CDR3aa: CASRNTGNSYNEQFF

abundance: few
v_gene: TRBV5-4
j_gene: TRBJ2-3
d_gene: NA
CDR3nt: TGTGCCAGCAGCTCCGGGGACTGGCAAACAGATACGCAGTATTTT
CDR3aa: CASSSGDWQTDTQYF

abundance: once
v_gene: TRBV11-2
j_gene: TRBJ2-2
d_gene: NA
CDR3nt: TGTGCCAGCAGCTTATACTCCGGACAGTGGATGAACACCGGGGAGCTGTTTTTT
CDR3aa: CASSLYSGQWMNTGELFF

abundance: NA
v_gene: TRBV19
j_gene: TRBJ2-1
d_gene: NA
CDR3nt: TGTGCCAGTAGTTCTAGACCCAATGAGCAGTTCTTC
CDR3aa: CASSSRPNEQFF

abundance: NA
v_gene: TRBV30
j_gene: TRBJ1-1
d_gene: TRBD1
CDR3nt: TGTGCCTGGAGTGCCTCAACCCGGCCAGGGGGCGGGTCGGCTTTCTTT
CDR3aa: CAWSASTRPGGGSAFF

abundance: NA
v_gene: TRBV19
j_gene: TRBJ2-1
d_gene: TRBD2
CDR3nt: TGTGCCAGTAGTATCGTAGCGGGAGGTCTTAATGAGCAGTTCTTC
CDR3aa: CASSIVAGGLNEQFF

abundance: NA
v_gene: TRBV28
j_gene: TRBJ1-1
d_gene: NA
CDR3nt: TGTGCCAGCCTCTTGCCCCAGGGGCAGGGCACTGAAGCTTTCTTT
CDR3aa: CASLLPQGQGTEAFF

abundance: NA
v_gene: TRBV7-3
j_gene: TRBJ2-1
d_gene: TRBD2
CDR3nt: TGTGCCAGCAGCCTAAATAGCGGGAAGGACAATGAGCAGTTCTTC
CDR3aa: CASSLNSGKDNEQFF

abundance: NA
v_gene: TRBV7-3
j_gene: TRBJ2-1
d_gene: NA
CDR3nt: TGTGCCAGCAGCTCAGGCCCCCTACACAATGAGCAGTTCTTC
CDR3aa: CASSSGPLHNEQFF

abundance: NA
v_gene: TRBV5-1
j_gene: TRBJ1-6
d_gene: NA
CDR3nt: TGCGCCAGCAGCTTGGACAGTAATTCACCCCTCCACTTT
CDR3aa: CASSLDSNSPLHF

abundance: NA
v_gene: TRBV12-3/TRBV12-4
j_gene: TRBJ1-1
d_gene: NA
CDR3nt: TGTGCCAGCAGTTCGCAGGTGAACACTGAAGCTTTCTTT
CDR3aa: CASSSQVNTEAFF

abundance: once
v_gene: TRBV6-5
j_gene: TRBJ2-5
d_gene: TRBD1
CDR3nt: TGTGCCAGCAGGAGGGGACAGTCCTTAGAGACCCAGTACTTC
CDR3aa: CASRRGQSLETQYF

abundance: NA
v_gene: TRBV5-6
j_gene: TRBJ1-4
d_gene: NA
CDR3nt: TGTGCCAGCAGCTTGGTTGGCGGCCATGAAAAACTGTTTTTT
CDR3aa: CASSLVGGHEKLFF

abundance: NA
v_gene: TRBV19
j_gene: TRBJ2-7
d_gene: NA
CDR3nt: TGTGCCAGTAGTATAAATTTTCAGGGGTACGGGCAGTACTTC
CDR3aa: CASSINFQGYGQYF